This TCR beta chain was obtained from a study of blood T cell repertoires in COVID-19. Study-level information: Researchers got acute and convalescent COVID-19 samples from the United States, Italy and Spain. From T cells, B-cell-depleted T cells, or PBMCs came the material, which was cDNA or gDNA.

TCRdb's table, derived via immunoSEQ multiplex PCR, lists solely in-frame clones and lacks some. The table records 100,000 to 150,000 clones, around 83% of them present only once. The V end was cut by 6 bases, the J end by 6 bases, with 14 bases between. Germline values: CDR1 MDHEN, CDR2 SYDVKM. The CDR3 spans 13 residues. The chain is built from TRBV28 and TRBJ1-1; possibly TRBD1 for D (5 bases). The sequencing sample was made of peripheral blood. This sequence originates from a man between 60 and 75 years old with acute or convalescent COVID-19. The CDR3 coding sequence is TGTGCCAGCAGCTCCCCCGGGGGGTCTGAAGCTTTCTTT. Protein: CASSSPGGSEAFF.